This T cell receptor (beta chain) was documented in a study of CD8+ T cells in alopecia areata. The germline V gene has CDR1 SEHNR and CDR2 FQNEAQ (reference sequence). V trimming: 1 base; J trimming: 2 bases; junction bases outside the gene matches: 8. CDR3 length equals 16 residues. Sequencing relied on a cDNA template that was reverse transcribed from extracted RNA. Libraries were prepared by immunoSEQ multiplex PCR; TCRdb keeps only in-frame clonotypes and omits some of them. Of about 140,000 clones in the sample, around 87% were seen once. Regarding this clone: What it binds is unknown.

Study results and limitations: Sequences from scalp samples also cover resident alphabeta T cells of normal skin. One nonresponder leaves baseline CD8+ expansion's link to response uncertain. Scalp clonality and expanded CD8+ clones among the top 100 fell significantly with tofacitinib.

Treatment here: oral pan-JAK inhibitor, 5-10 mg twice daily. V and J are TRBV7-9 and TRBJ2-7; TRBD2 matches at 7 bases. The sequencing used CD8+ T cells sorted from blood, collected at week 4, from a patient treated with tofacitinib. The TCR sequence derives from a human donor with alopecia areata. The CDR3 is CASSLGHQGLAYEQYF. CDR3 nucleotide sequence: TGTGCCAGCAGCTTAGGCCACCAAGGACTAGCCTACGAGCAGTACTTC.